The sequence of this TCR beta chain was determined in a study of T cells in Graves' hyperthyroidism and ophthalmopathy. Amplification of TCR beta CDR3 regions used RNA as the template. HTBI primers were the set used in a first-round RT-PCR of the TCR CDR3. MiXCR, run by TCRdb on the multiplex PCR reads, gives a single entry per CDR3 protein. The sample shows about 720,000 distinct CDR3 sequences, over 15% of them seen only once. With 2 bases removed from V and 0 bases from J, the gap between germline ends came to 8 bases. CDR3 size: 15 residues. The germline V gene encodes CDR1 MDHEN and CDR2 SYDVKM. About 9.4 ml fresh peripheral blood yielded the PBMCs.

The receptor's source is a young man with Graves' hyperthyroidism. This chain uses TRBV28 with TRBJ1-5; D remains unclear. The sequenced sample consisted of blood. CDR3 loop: CASSLRRNSNQPQHF. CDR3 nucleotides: TGTGCCAGCAGTTTAAGACGGAATAGCAATCAGCCCCAGCATTTT.